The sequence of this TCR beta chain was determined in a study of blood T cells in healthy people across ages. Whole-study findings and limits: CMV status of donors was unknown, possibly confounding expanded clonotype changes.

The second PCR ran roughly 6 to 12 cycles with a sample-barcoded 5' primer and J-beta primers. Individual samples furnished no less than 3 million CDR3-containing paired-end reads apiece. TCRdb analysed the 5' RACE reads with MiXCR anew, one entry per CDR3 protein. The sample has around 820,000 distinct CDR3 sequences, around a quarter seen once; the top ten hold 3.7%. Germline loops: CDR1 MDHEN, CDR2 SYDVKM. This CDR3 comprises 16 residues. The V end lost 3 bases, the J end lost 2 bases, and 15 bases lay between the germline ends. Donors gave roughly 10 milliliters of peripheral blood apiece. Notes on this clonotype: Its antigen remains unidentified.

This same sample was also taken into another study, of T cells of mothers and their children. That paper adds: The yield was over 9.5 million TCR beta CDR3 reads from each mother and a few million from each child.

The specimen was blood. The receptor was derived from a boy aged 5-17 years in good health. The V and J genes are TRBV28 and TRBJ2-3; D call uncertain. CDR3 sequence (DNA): TGTGCCAGCAGTTTCCCTCGCGACAAACACACAGATACGCAGTATTTT. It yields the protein CASSFPRDKHTDTQYF.